This T cell receptor (beta chain) derives from a study of vaccination effects on CD4 cells after COVID-19. In regard to this clone: Its antigen remains unidentified.

Antigen-specific CD4+ T cells expanded by the ViraFEST assay with viral peptide pools were then sequenced. The authors isolated CD4+ T cells after 10 days of culture. Absence of prior SARS-CoV-2 infection characterized the vaccine recipients, who showed negative nucleocapsid antibodies. Wells each received 2.2 million or so PBMC, cultured with approximately 9 IU/ml IL-2 and roughly 10 ug/ml peptides. It was on days 3 and 7 that half the medium was replaced with IL-2 medium. Trimming took 0 bases from V and 13 from J, leaving 15 bases between them. CDR1 LNHNV and CDR2 YYDKDF come from the germline V gene (reference sequence). The CDR3 runs 13 residues. Profiled with immunoSEQ multiplex PCR; TCRdb holds only in-frame clones, not every one. The table records about 14,000 clones, 76% of them present only once.

The sequence was obtained from a human donor who received a COVID-19 vaccine. The chain uses TRBV15 and TRBJ1-1, with a weak D call TRBD1 (5 bases). This sample comprised CD4+ T cells from PBMCs cultured with HCoV-229E spike peptides, obtained before COVID-19 vaccination. In DNA, the CDR3 is TGTGCCACCAGCAGAGAAGGGAAGGGGAGTGTTTTCTTT. This sequence encodes CATSREGKGSVFF.